The 16 T cell receptor beta chains below were found in one sample sequenced in a study of T cells expressing NK-cell markers. From its re-call of the 5' RACE reads, TCRdb lists each CDR3 protein once, without DNA. Recorded here are some 440,000 distinct CDR3 sequences; the top ten clones represent roughly 1.4%. The sequenced sample consisted of blood T cells: a sorted CD56 or NKG2C T cell subset, CD4+ or CD8+ T cells, or bulk PBMC T cells (not recorded which). Receptors originate from a woman in her forties or fifties in good health.

The chain employs TRBV6-5 and TRBJ2-1. CDR1 is MNHEY, CDR2 SVGAGI, per germline. This CDR3 comprises 13 residues. This chain's CDR3 is CASRPQVYNEQFF.

The CDR3 reads CSVQGITDTQYF. The rearrangement uses TRBV20-1 and TRBJ2-3; TCRdb calls TRBD1, which cannot be checked without DNA. The CDR3 runs to 12 residues. Germline V lookup: CDR1 DFQATT, CDR2 SNEGSKA (reference sequence).

The gene calls are TRBV2 and TRBJ2-1; TCRdb reports TRBD2, a call that lacks DNA to check it against. The CDR3 is 14 amino acids. Germline-derived CDR1 and CDR2 are SNHLY and FYNNEI. CDR3 protein: CASSGSSGSYHRFF. Filled out from reference TRBV2 and TRBJ2-1, the complete variable domain reads EPEVTQTPSHQVTQMGQEVILRCVPISNHLYFYWYRQILGQKVEFLVSFYNNEISEKSEIFDDQFSVERPDGSNFTLKIRSTKLEDSAMYFCASSGSSGSYHRFFGPGTRLTVL.

The V call is TRBV7-2, the J call TRBJ1-3; the D call from TCRdb, TRBD1, cannot be confirmed without DNA. Germline V gives CDR1 SGHTA, CDR2 FQGNSA. The CDR3 loop spans 18 amino acids. The CDR3 region is CASSLEGTGGSSGNTIYF.

The chain uses TRBV4-1 and TRBJ1-6; TCRdb's assignment of TRBD1 cannot be checked, as there is no DNA. The CDR3 covers 14 residues. CDR1 MGHRA and CDR2 YSYEKL come from the germline V gene. The CDR3 here is CASSHQGGISPLHF.

This chain connects TRBV6-5 to TRBJ1-4. There are 14 residues in the CDR3. The germline gives CDR1 MNHEY, CDR2 SVGAGI. This chain's CDR3 is CASSRTPGNEKLFF.

This chain joins TRBV5-1 and TRBJ2-7; TCRdb picks TRBD1, but there is no DNA to check that call. Germline values: CDR1 SGHRS, CDR2 YFSETQ. The length of the CDR3 is 15 residues. CDR3: CASSEMQGRVYEQYF.

The chain combines TRBV5-1 with TRBJ2-1; TCRdb names TRBD1, which stays unverified in the absence of DNA. CDR1 SGHRS and CDR2 YFSETQ come from the germline V gene. The CDR3 runs to 18 residues. The CDR3 is CASSLLGQGASAYNEQFF.

The chain uses TRBV5-1 and TRBJ1-6; the D gene TCRdb calls, TRBD1, cannot be checked with no DNA. Germline CDR1 SGHRS, CDR2 YFSETQ. The CDR3 consists of 13 residues. CDR3 sequence reads: CASSYGPTEPLHF.

This chain links TRBV7-9 with TRBJ2-5. The CDR3 contains 11 residues. CDR1 and CDR2 (germline): SEHNR, FQNEAQ (reference sequence). This CDR3 is CASSLTWAQYF.

This chain joins TRBV27 and TRBJ2-1; TCRdb calls TRBD2, which cannot be checked without DNA. Germline values: CDR1 MNHEY, CDR2 SMNVEV (reference sequence). The CDR3 has 14 amino acids. CDR3 sequence reads: CASSLERAGNEQFF.

This chain joins TRBV12-3 or TRBV12-4 and TRBJ1-4. The CDR3 runs to 14 residues. The CDR3 loop is CASRPPGALRKLFF.

The V and J genes are TRBV6-5 and TRBJ1-2; TCRdb outputs TRBD1, but without DNA this stays unchecked. Germline V gene sequence: CDR1 MNHEY, CDR2 SVGAGI. The CDR3 totals 14 residues. This CDR3 reads CARIPKTGPYGYTF.

V usage is TRBV15 and J usage is TRBJ2-3; TCRdb gives TRBD1 as the D gene, but with no DNA this cannot be confirmed. There are 12 residues in the CDR3. Germline V gene data show CDR1 as LNHNV and CDR2 as YYDKDF (reference sequence). The CDR3 region is CATGGLRDTQYF.

This sequence joins TRBV24-1 and TRBJ2-1; the D call of TRBD2 rests on TCRdb alone, since no DNA is present to check it. This CDR3 spans 15 amino acids. Germline-derived CDR1 and CDR2 are KGHDR and SFDVKD. The CDR3 sequence is CATSEVRGLDNEQFF.

The chain carries TRBV12-3 or TRBV12-4 and TRBJ2-7; there is no DNA to check the TCRdb D call of TRBD1. There are 15 residues in the CDR3. CDR3 region: CASSIGQGASTIRYF.